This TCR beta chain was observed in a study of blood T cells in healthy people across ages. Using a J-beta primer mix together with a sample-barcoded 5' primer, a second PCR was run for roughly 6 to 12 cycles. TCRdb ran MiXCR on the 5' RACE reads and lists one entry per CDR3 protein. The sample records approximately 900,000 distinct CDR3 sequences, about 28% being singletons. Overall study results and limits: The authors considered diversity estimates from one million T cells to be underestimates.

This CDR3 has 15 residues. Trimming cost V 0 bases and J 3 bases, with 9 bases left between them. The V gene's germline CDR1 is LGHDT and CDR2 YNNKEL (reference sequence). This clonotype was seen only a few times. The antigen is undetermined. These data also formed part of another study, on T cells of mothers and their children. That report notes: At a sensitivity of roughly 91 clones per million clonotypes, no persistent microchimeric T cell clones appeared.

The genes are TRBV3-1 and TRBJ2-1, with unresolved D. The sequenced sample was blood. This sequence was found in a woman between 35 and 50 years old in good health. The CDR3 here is CASSQDALGYNEQFF. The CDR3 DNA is TGTGCCAGCAGCCAAGACGCGTTAGGCTACAATGAGCAGTTCTTC.